One and the same sample provided the 5 T cell receptor beta chains below, sequenced in a study of blood T cell repertoires in COVID-19. Repertoires were generated with immunoSEQ multiplex PCR, while TCRdb's copy carries only in-frame clones and drops some. The sample comprises about 40,000 clones, 75% to 90% of which are singletons, and around 15% rests with the top ten. The specimen sequenced was peripheral blood. All receptors come from a middle-aged man with active or convalescent COVID-19.

The chain employs TRBV2 and TRBJ1-2; D is perhaps TRBD1 (6 bases). With 4 bases removed from V and 10 bases from J, the gap between germline ends came to 13 bases. There are 12 residues in the CDR3. The germline CDR1 and CDR2 sequences are SNHLY and FYNNEI. CDR3: CASSARQAYYTF. The CDR3 nucleotides are TGTGCCAGCAGTGCCCGACAGGCGTACTACACCTTC.

V usage is TRBV19 and J usage is TRBJ1-4; no clear D gene. This CDR3 contains 15 residues. Germline CDR1 LNHDA, CDR2 SQIVND (reference sequence). V lost 7 bases to trimming and J lost 8 bases, with 20 bases between them. CDR3 DNA: TGTGCCAGTATGACCTTTGGGCAAAGGCAAGAAAAACTGTTTTTT. It translates to CASMTFGQRQEKLFF. Together with reference TRBV19 and TRBJ1-4, the CDR3 gives the full variable domain: DGGITQSPKYLFRKEGQNVTLSCEQNLNHDAMYWYRQDPGQGLRLIYYSQIVNDFQKGDIAEGYSVSREKKESFPLTVTSAQKNPTAFYLCASMTFGQRQEKLFFGSGTQLSVL.

The gene calls are TRBV12-5 and TRBJ2-3; 7 bases line up with TRBD2. The J segment lost 2 bases and the V segment lost 6 bases, leaving 11 bases of the junction unmatched. CDR1 is LGHNT, CDR2 FRNRAP, per germline. CDR3 length: 16 residues. The CDR3 spells CASGQANGGFTDTQYF. CDR3 DNA: TGTGCTAGTGGCCAGGCAAACGGGGGGTTCACAGATACGCAGTATTTT.

The chain employs TRBV3-1 (or the pseudogene TRBV3-2) and TRBJ1-4; 8 bases line up with TRBD1. The ends lost 4 bases at V and 0 bases at J; junction bases unmatched: 4. Germline V CDR1 and CDR2: LGHDT, YNNKEL (reference sequence). The CDR3 runs to 16 residues. The CDR3 DNA sequence: TGTGCCAGCAGCCTGGGACAGGTCGCAACTAATGAAAAACTGTTTTTT. Protein: CASSLGQVATNEKLFF.

This CDR3 reads CASSEVQGAYGYTF. CDR3 coding DNA: TGTGCCAGCAGTGAAGTGCAGGGGGCGTATGGCTACACCTTC. The rearrangement links TRBV6-1 to TRBJ1-2; 8 nucleotides match TRBD1. The J segment lost 5 bases and the V segment lost 1 base, leaving 3 bases of the junction unmatched. This CDR3 spans 14 amino acids. Germline assignment: CDR1 MNHNS and CDR2 SASEGT.